This TCR beta chain was obtained from a study of blood T cells in healthy people across ages. CDR3 size: 15 residues. Trimming stripped 5 bases from V and 0 bases from J, with 12 bases between. Germline CDR1 and CDR2: MNHNY and SVGAGI (reference sequence). Using a J-beta primer mix together with a sample-barcoded 5' primer, a second PCR was run for about 6 to 12 cycles. TCRdb passed the 5' RACE reads through MiXCR, listing each CDR3 protein once. The table records around 820,000 distinct CDR3 sequences, roughly 25% of them present only once. The donors, aged roughly 6 to 100, were healthy Caucasians from Russia. Separately, the same data were catalogued under a study of T cells of mothers and their children. From that second work: Sequencing returned over 10 million TCR beta CDR3 reads per mother and about 2.9 million per child.

This sequence was found in a boy aged 10-17 years in good health. Sequenced sample: blood. The chain employs TRBV6-6 and TRBJ2-3; TRBD1 might be the D (6 bases). CDR3 nucleotides: TGTGCCAGCAGTCAACAGGGAACTAGCACAGATACGCAGTATTTT. This sequence encodes CASSQQGTSTDTQYF.